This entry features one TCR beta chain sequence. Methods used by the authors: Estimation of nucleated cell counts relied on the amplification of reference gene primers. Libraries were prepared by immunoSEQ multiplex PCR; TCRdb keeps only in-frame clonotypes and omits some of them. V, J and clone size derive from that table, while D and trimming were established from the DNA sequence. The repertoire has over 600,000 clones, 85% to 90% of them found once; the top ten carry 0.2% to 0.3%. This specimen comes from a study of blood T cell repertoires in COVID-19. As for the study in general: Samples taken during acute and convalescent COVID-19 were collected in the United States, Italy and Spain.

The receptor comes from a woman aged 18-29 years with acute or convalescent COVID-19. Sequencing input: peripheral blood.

The CDR3 region is CAIRRGQPNTEAFF. Here the CDR3 DNA reads TGTGCCATCAGAAGGGGACAGCCGAACACTGAAGCTTTCTTT. The V gene is TRBV10-3, the J gene TRBJ1-1; 7 nucleotides align to TRBD1. From germline, CDR1 is ENHRY and CDR2 SYGVKD. With V trimmed by 6 bases and J by 1 base, 5 bases remained unmatched. The CDR3 consists of 14 residues.